The 16 T cell receptor beta chains reported below all come from one sample, sequenced in a study of blood T cell repertoires in COVID-19. Here immunoSEQ multiplex PCR was the method, and the copy in TCRdb shows in-frame clones only, minus some. The sample contains some 300,000 clones, roughly 88% of which appear only once. Sequences were obtained from peripheral blood. The receptors come from a young woman who had recovered from COVID-19.

The J gene is TRBJ1-5, the V gene TRBV11-2, with a weak D call TRBD1 (6 bases). The length of the CDR3 is 16 residues. The germline V gene encodes CDR1 SGHAT and CDR2 FQNNGV. V shed 1 base and J shed 4 bases, with 14 bases lying between them. CDR3 sequence reads: CASSLGKWTANQPQHF. The CDR3 DNA sequence: TGTGCCAGCAGCTTAGGGAAGTGGACAGCTAATCAGCCCCAGCATTTT.

V gene TRBV6-2 or TRBV6-3 combines with J gene TRBJ1-1; D perhaps matches TRBD1 (6 bases). CDR1 and CDR2 (germline): MNHEY, SVGEGT. The CDR3 loop spans 12 amino acids. Trimming pared 5 bases from V and 9 bases from J, leaving 13 bases between. The CDR3 DNA follows: TGTGCCAGCAGTGCTCACCGGGACAAAGCTTTCTTT. Protein product: CASSAHRDKAFF.

The chain joins TRBV4-3 to TRBJ2-5; 7 positions match TRBD1. The J segment lost 2 bases and the V segment lost 1 base, leaving 10 bases of the junction unmatched. The germline gives CDR1 LGHNA, CDR2 YSLEER. The CDR3 is 17 amino acids. The CDR3 nucleotides are TGCGCCAGCAGCCAAGTCCTTCAGAACAGGGGACAAGAGACCCAGTACTTC. Translated: CASSQVLQNRGQETQYF.

The V and J genes are TRBV19 and TRBJ2-5; 7 bases map to TRBD1. CDR3 length: 13 residues. CDR1 is LNHDA and CDR2 is SQIVND in the germline V gene (reference sequence). The V and J ends lost 7 bases and 2 bases, in that order; junction bases with no gene match: 4. CDR3 nucleotides: TGTGCCAGTAAAGGGACAGCTCAAGAGACCCAGTACTTC. It translates to CASKGTAQETQYF.

J is TRBJ1-2 and V is TRBV3-1 (or the pseudogene TRBV3-2); unclear D gene. Trimming took off 1 base at V and 6 bases at J, with 9 bases between the two ends. Germline assignment: CDR1 LGHDT and CDR2 YNNKEL (reference sequence). This CDR3 spans 13 amino acids. CDR3: CASSQASTDGYTF. The DNA of the CDR3 is TGTGCCAGCAGCCAAGCCAGTACAGATGGCTACACCTTC.

This clone appeared once. V usage is TRBV10-3 and J usage is TRBJ2-7, with 7 bases identical to TRBD2. Germline V gene data show CDR1 as ENHRY and CDR2 as SYGVKD. V dropped 6 bases and J dropped 7; count of bases not matched to a gene: 12. This CDR3 spans 14 amino acids. CDR3 sequence (DNA): TGTGCCATCAGGAACACAAGGACTAGTTTGGAGCAGTACTTC. Translated, it gives CAIRNTRTSLEQYF.

The V call is TRBV2, the J call TRBJ1-5; 8 bases agree with TRBD1. This CDR3 region has 14 residues. The V and J ends lost 4 bases and 6 bases, in that order; junction bases with no gene match: 5. CDR1 is SNHLY and CDR2 is FYNNEI in the germline V gene. CDR3 coding DNA: TGTGCCAGCAGTGGACAGGGGCCCGGTCAGCCCCAGCATTTT. It yields the protein CASSGQGPGQPQHF. Full variable domain (remainder filled in from reference TRBV2 and TRBJ1-5): EPEVTQTPSHQVTQMGQEVILRCVPISNHLYFYWYRQILGQKVEFLVSFYNNEISEKSEIFDDQFSVERPDGSNFTLKIRSTKLEDSAMYFCASSGQGPGQPQHFGDGTRLSIL.

The chain recombines TRBV7-2 with TRBJ1-4; D gene unclear. The CDR3 spans 14 residues. V lost 4 bases and J 6 bases, leaving 12 bases between the germline ends. CDR1 is SGHTA, CDR2 FQGNSA, per germline. In nucleotides, the CDR3 is TGTGCCAGCAGCTATAGTCAGGTGGATGAAAAACTGTTTTTT. The encoded protein is CASSYSQVDEKLFF.

The V and J genes are TRBV25-1 and TRBJ2-2; unclear D gene. The CDR3 length is 14 residues. The germline V and J ends were trimmed by 3 bases and 7 bases, with 12 bases remaining between them. CDR1 and CDR2 from the germline V gene are MGHDK and SYGVNS. CDR3 sequence reads: CASSDATTLGELFF. As DNA, the CDR3 is TGTGCCAGCAGTGATGCTACGACACTCGGGGAGCTGTTTTTT.

The chain joins TRBV12-3 or TRBV12-4 to TRBJ1-5, with D tentatively TRBD1 (5 bases). Between the trimmed V and J ends, which lost 6 bases and 4 bases, there was a span of 10 bases. This CDR3 is 13 amino acids long. The CDR3 DNA reads as TGTGCCAGCAGCCCATCAGGGAATCAGCCCCAGCATTTT. Protein sequence: CASSPSGNQPQHF.

The genes are TRBV18 and TRBJ1-2; possibly TRBD1 for D (5 bases). Germline CDR1 KGHSH, CDR2 LQKENI. The CDR3 totals 17 residues. Trimming pared 3 bases from V and 1 base from J, leaving 18 bases between. In nucleotides, the CDR3 is TGTGCCAGCTCACCCTTAAATGGACACCGAATTAACTATGGCTACACCTTC. This translates into CASSPLNGHRINYGYTF.

This clone was seen a single time. V and J are TRBV20-1 and TRBJ2-1; no reliable D call. Per germline, CDR1 DFQATT and CDR2 SNEGSKA (reference sequence). Trimming cost V 4 bases and J 6 bases, with 7 bases left between them. CDR3 length: 11 amino acids. This CDR3 is CSAIPSNEQFF. CDR3 bases: TGCAGTGCTATCCCCAGCAATGAGCAGTTCTTC.

The rearrangement uses TRBV7-9 and TRBJ1-2, with TRBD1 as a possible D gene (6 bases). Germline loops: CDR1 SEHNR, CDR2 FQNEAQ (reference sequence). Trimming left V 1 base short and J 4 bases short, with 16 bases between. There are 16 residues in the CDR3. CDR3 sequence reads: CASSLDLRQALYGYTF. For the CDR3, the DNA is TGTGCCAGCAGCTTAGATTTGAGACAGGCACTCTATGGCTACACCTTC.

This rearrangement joins TRBV4-1 to TRBJ1-4; a weak D match, TRBD1 (5 bases). CDR1 and CDR2 (germline): MGHRA, YSYEKL. V lost 4 bases and J lost 5, with 14 bases in between. There are 15 residues in the CDR3. The CDR3 DNA reads as TGCGCCAGCAGCCCTACGGGACTGACAAATGAAAAACTGTTTTTT. Translated, it gives CASSPTGLTNEKLFF.

V is TRBV19 and J is TRBJ2-7; possibly TRBD2 for D (5 bases). CDR1 LNHDA and CDR2 SQIVND come from the germline V gene (reference sequence). The CDR3 is 15 amino acids. V lost 5 bases and J 3 bases, leaving 17 bases between the germline ends. The CDR3 DNA sequence: TGTGCCAGTAGTCTGGGTGGGAGTACGGACTACGAGCAGTACTTC. It encodes CASSLGGSTDYEQYF.

The chain employs TRBV2 and TRBJ2-5; D gene ambiguous. This CDR3 spans 14 amino acids. The V gene lost 4 bases and the J gene lost 2 bases, with 11 bases spanning the gap. The V gene's germline CDR1 is SNHLY and CDR2 FYNNEI. As DNA, the CDR3 is TGTGCCAGCAGTGGCGGTCTGGGTCAAGAGACCCAGTACTTC. It specifies CASSGGLGQETQYF.